This T cell receptor beta chain was identified during a study of human thymus T cells. Clones were read by immunoSEQ multiplex PCR, and TCRdb kept only the in-frame ones, dropping some. This sample has 40,000 to 55,000 clones; around 94% occur once, and the top ten carry more than 0.095%. A 0.5-1 mL peripheral blood aliquot was taken intraoperatively from four of eight donors. This clone has just one count. Trimming took 4 bases from V and 1 from J, leaving 3 bases between them. Germline CDR1 reads ENHRY; CDR2 reads SYGVKD. The CDR3 has 12 amino acids. Sequencing was performed on blood. The receptor was isolated from a boy in the first two years of life with a congenital heart defect but otherwise immunologically healthy. The chain is built from TRBV10-3 and TRBJ2-3; no clear D gene. The CDR3 region has the DNA TGTGCCATCAGTGCAGGCACAGATACGCAGTATTTT. This encodes CAISAGTDTQYF.